This T cell receptor beta chain is from a study of shared T cell receptors in the human thymus. Assay used: immunoSEQ multiplex PCR; TCRdb lists only in-frame clones, some missing. Among approximately 660,000 clones listed, roughly 90% were seen once. The CDR3 is 11 amino acids. Per germline, CDR1 SGHVS and CDR2 FQNEAQ. This sample also belongs to another study, concerning human thymus T cells. That source reports: Corrective surgery for congenital heart defects was being performed on the healthy Finnish infants who served as donors. Thymic samples were excised during corrective heart operations. Across thymic and blood repertoires, the usage of V and J genes appeared to be biased. Related research found strongly overlapping thymic repertoires in unrelated individuals.

This TCR came from a boy under two years old with a congenital heart defect. The source material was thymocytes. This chain connects TRBV7-8 to TRBJ2-7; D ambiguous. CDR3 nucleotides: TGTGGCGTAGATATAAGCTACGAGCAGTACTTC. Its translation: CGVDISYEQYF. Full variable domain (rest looked up from reference TRBV7-8 and TRBJ2-7): GAGVSQSPRYKVAKRGQDVALRCDPISGHVSLFWYQQALGQGPEFLTYFQNEAQLDKSGLPSDRFFAERPEGSVSTLKIQRTQQEDSAVYLCGVDISYEQYFGPGTRLTVT.